This T cell receptor (beta chain) comes out of a study of T-cell reconstitution after alpha-beta-depleted transplantation in children. Many counts were recorded for this clonotype. Its antigen is not identified. Mismatch with germline at one junction end may stem from a read error. This CDR3 comprises 13 residues. Germline V lookup: CDR1 ENHRY, CDR2 SYGVKD. A TCRbeta library incorporating unique molecular identifiers was prepared. TCRdb re-called the PCR reads through MiXCR, storing one row per CDR3 protein. The data hold 750,000 to 950,000 distinct CDR3 sequences, with around 15% observed a single time. General study points: The study traced high day-60 TCRbeta diversity in some patients to surviving recipient T cells and thymic progenitors. Reportedly, only several hundred clones from non-depleted graft cells drove alpha-beta T-cell counts at about two months. Once a year had passed after transplant, T-cell counts and diversity came mostly from newly produced T cells.

The sequence derives from a male patient under 18 who had a stem cell transplant for acute lymphoblastic leukemia, so the T cells may come from the graft donor. The rearrangement links TRBV10-3 to TRBJ2-1, with D unclear. The sequenced sample was PBMCs, mostly from graft donor cells, obtained 360 days after TCRalphabeta/CD19-depleted stem cell transplant. The CDR3 nucleotides are TGTGCCATCAGTCTAGTCTCCAACAATGAGCAGTTCTTC. This encodes CAISLVSNNEQFF.